This section outlines one T cell receptor (beta chain) sequence together with its context. The protocol was immunoSEQ multiplex PCR, while the TCRdb copy is restricted to in-frame clones and leaves out a portion. The data hold some 150,000 clones, with about 79% observed a single time. This study enrolled people aged about 18 to 100 from under 25 US geographic areas. The data are from a study of blood T cell repertoires in COVID-19. The V gene's germline CDR1 is SGHAT and CDR2 FQNNGV. The CDR3 covers 17 residues. The V and J ends lost 1 base and 0 bases respectively, with 15 bases between them. Sequencing used PBMCs or T cells enriched from blood (not recorded which). The TCR was taken from a man aged 45-65 years who had recovered from COVID-19. The chain carries TRBV11-2 and TRBJ1-1; tentative D call: TRBD1 (6 bases). In DNA form, the CDR3 reads TGTGCCAGCAGCTTAGTGCTTGGTCGGACAGTGAACACTGAAGCTTTCTTT. This gives the protein CASSLVLGRTVNTEAFF.